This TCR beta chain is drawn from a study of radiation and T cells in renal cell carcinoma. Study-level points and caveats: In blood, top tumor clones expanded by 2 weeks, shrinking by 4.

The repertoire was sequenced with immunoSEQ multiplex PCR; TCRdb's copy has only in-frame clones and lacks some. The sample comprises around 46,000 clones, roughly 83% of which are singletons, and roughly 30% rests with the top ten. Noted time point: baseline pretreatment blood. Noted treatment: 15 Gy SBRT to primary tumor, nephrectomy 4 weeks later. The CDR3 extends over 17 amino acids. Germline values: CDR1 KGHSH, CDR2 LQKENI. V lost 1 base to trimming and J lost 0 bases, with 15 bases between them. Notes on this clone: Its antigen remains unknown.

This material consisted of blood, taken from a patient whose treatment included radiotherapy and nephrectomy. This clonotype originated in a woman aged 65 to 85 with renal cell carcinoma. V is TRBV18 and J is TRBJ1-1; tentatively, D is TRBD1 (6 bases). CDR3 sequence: CASSPLAPGTLNTEAFF. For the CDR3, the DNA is TGTGCCAGCTCACCACTCGCTCCCGGGACACTGAACACTGAAGCTTTCTTT.